The 7 T cell receptor beta chains below come from one sample, sequenced in a study of blood T cell repertoires in COVID-19. Assay used: immunoSEQ multiplex PCR; TCRdb lists only in-frame clones, some missing. Among fewer than 250,000 clones listed, around 90% were seen once. The sequencing sample was made of PBMCs or T cells enriched from blood (not recorded which). The origin of the receptors is a man aged 25 to 40 who had recovered from COVID-19.

V is TRBV27 and J is TRBJ2-2; D is possibly TRBD2 (5 bases). The CDR3 loop spans 17 amino acids. Trimming cost V 2 bases and J 4 bases, with 17 bases left between them. Germline lookup yields CDR1 MNHEY and CDR2 SMNVEV (reference sequence). CDR3 residues: CASSLMSPFAGTGELFF. The CDR3 coding sequence is TGTGCCAGCAGTTTAATGTCGCCCTTCGCGGGCACCGGGGAGCTGTTTTTT.

This sequence joins TRBV7-2 and TRBJ2-7; D might be TRBD2 (6 bases). V lost 3 bases and J 1 base, leaving 13 bases between the germline ends. The CDR3 extends over 15 amino acids. Germline-derived CDR1 and CDR2 are SGHTA and FQGNSA. The CDR3 bases are TGTGCCAGCAGCTTCCCCGGGAGTCGGTCCTACGAGCAGTACTTC. This sequence encodes CASSFPGSRSYEQYF.

The chain joins TRBV28 to TRBJ1-5, with unresolved D. V was pared by 7 bases and J by 3 bases, with 7 bases between. Germline V gives CDR1 MDHEN, CDR2 SYDVKM. The CDR3 consists of 12 residues. The CDR3 bases are TGTGCCAGCATCGGGGTCAATCAGCCCCAGCATTTT. Translated, it gives CASIGVNQPQHF.

J is TRBJ1-1 and V is TRBV5-4; D may be TRBD1 (6 bases). V was clipped by 4 bases and J by 10 bases, with 14 bases between them. The CDR3 has 12 residues. Germline V gene data show CDR1 as SGHNT and CDR2 as YYREEE (reference sequence). The CDR3 DNA is TGTGCCAGCAGCATCACAGGGACCCGAGCTTTCTTT. It translates to CASSITGTRAFF.

V is TRBV29-1 and J is TRBJ2-1; tentative D call: TRBD2 (6 bases). V lost 8 bases and J lost 4, with 18 bases in between. The CDR3 is 14 amino acids. Germline CDR1 SQVTM, CDR2 ANQGSEA. The CDR3 DNA is TGCAGCACACAAGTTAGCGGCAGATACAATGAGCAGTTCTTC. Protein: CSTQVSGRYNEQFF.

The chain combines TRBV24-1 with TRBJ2-4; possible D gene TRBD1, 6 bases. V shed 7 bases and J shed 8 bases, with 11 bases lying between them. This CDR3 is built from 12 residues. The germline CDR1 and CDR2 sequences are KGHDR and SFDVKD. DNA for the CDR3: TGTGCCACCAGGGACAGTTGGGACATTCAGTACTTC. Protein sequence: CATRDSWDIQYF.

V usage is TRBV28 and J usage is TRBJ2-7; D perhaps matches TRBD2 (6 bases). The CDR3 sequence is 16 residues long. V shed 4 bases and J shed 0 bases, with 16 bases lying between them. The germline V gene encodes CDR1 MDHEN and CDR2 SYDVKM. CDR3 amino acids: CASSSGLLSASYEQYF. The CDR3 coding sequence is TGTGCCAGCAGTTCGGGACTTCTTTCGGCCTCCTACGAGCAGTACTTC.